This T cell receptor (beta chain) was recorded in a study of blood T cell repertoires in COVID-19. About the research overall: The cDNA or gDNA used as material had been derived from T cells, B-cell-depleted T cells, or PBMCs.

Sequencing used immunoSEQ multiplex PCR; TCRdb keeps in-frame clones, though not all of them. The sample has 120,000 to 150,000 clones; 70% to 90% are singletons. Sequenced material: peripheral blood. The clonotype was recovered from a woman aged 35 to 49 with active or convalescent COVID-19.

CDR3 amino acids: CASSLQGSEKLFF. The CDR3 DNA follows: TGTGCCAGCAGCTTGCAGGGAAGTGAAAAACTGTTTTTT. J is TRBJ1-4 and V is TRBV11-3; D perhaps matches TRBD1 (5 bases). Between the trimmed V and J ends, which lost 3 bases and 7 bases, there was a span of 9 bases. The CDR3 runs to 13 residues. The germline CDR1 and CDR2 sequences are SGHNT and YENEEA.